Following are 19 T cell receptor beta chains from one sample sequenced in a study of T-cell reconstitution after alpha-beta-depleted transplantation in children. Unique molecular identifiers tagged the TCRbeta library. MiXCR was run by TCRdb on the PCR reads, yielding one entry per CDR3 protein. The sample consists of hundreds of thousands of distinct CDR3 sequences, roughly 17% of them appearing once. This specimen consisted of PBMCs from the stem cell graft donor, obtained from the stem cell graft. These receptors were taken from a human donor who donated a stem cell graft to a child with acute myeloid leukemia.

This clonotype has a handful of counts. V is TRBV20-1 and J is TRBJ1-2, with D possibly matching TRBD1 (5 bases). Trimming took off 6 bases at V and 2 bases at J, with 13 bases between the two ends. This CDR3 is built from 13 residues. In germline, CDR1 is DFQATT, CDR2 SNEGSKA (reference sequence). The CDR3 loop reads CSAREDINYGYTF. The CDR3 nucleotides are TGCAGTGCCAGGGAGGATATCAACTATGGCTACACCTTC.

V and J are TRBV20-1 and TRBJ1-3; perhaps TRBD1 as D (5 bases). The ends were cut back, 5 bases at V and 7 bases at J, with 12 bases in the middle. Germline values: CDR1 DFQATT, CDR2 SNEGSKA (reference sequence). CDR3 length: 12 residues. CDR3 nucleotides: TGCAGTGCTTTGGGACCGGGTAACACCATATATTTT. The encoded protein is CSALGPGNTIYF.

The chain couples TRBV12-3 or TRBV12-4 to TRBJ2-5; 15 bases line up with TRBD2. The CDR3 is 15 amino acids. The V and J ends lost 7 bases and 5 bases, in that order; junction bases with no gene match: 5. In DNA form, the CDR3 reads TGTGCCAGCAAGGGGGGACTAGCGGGGGGCGAGACCCAGTACTTC. Translation: CASKGGLAGGETQYF.

This clonotype has just a few counts. The chain recombines TRBV25-1 with TRBJ1-5; 7 bases fit TRBD1. The germline CDR1 and CDR2 sequences are MGHDK and SYGVNS. The ends lost 8 bases at V and 3 bases at J; junction bases unmatched: 7. This CDR3 spans 14 amino acids. CDR3 sequence reads: CASQLTGSNQPQHF. In DNA form, the CDR3 reads TGTGCCAGCCAATTGACAGGGTCCAATCAGCCCCAGCATTTT.

This chain links TRBV7-9 with TRBJ1-1, with D perhaps matching TRBD1 (6 bases). This CDR3 contains 14 residues. Trimming pared 1 base from V and 6 bases from J, leaving 12 bases between. The germline CDR1 and CDR2 sequences are SEHNR and FQNEAQ (reference sequence). In nucleotides, the CDR3 is TGTGCCAGCAGCTTAGTGGAGGGGGTAGCTGAAGCTTTCTTT. Encoded protein: CASSLVEGVAEAFF. The full variable domain, in which reference TRBV7-9 and TRBJ1-1 provide the parts outside the CDR3, is DTGVSQNPRHKITKRGQNVTFRCDPISEHNRLYWYRQTLGQGPEFLTYFQNEAQLEKSRLLSDRFSAERPKGSFSTLEIQRTEQGDSAMYLCASSLVEGVAEAFFGQGTRLTVV.

The chain employs TRBV12-3 or TRBV12-4 and TRBJ1-3; 7 positions match TRBD1. The CDR3 is 14 residues long. V trimming: 6 bases; J trimming: 2 bases; junction bases outside the gene matches: 4. The CDR3 here is CASSQTGTGNTIYF. In nucleotides, the CDR3 is TGTGCCAGCAGCCAGACAGGGACTGGAAACACCATATATTTT.

This clonotype was counted at least ten times. Relative to the germline gene, one junction end is altered; a read error may explain this. This chain links TRBV12-3 or TRBV12-4 with TRBJ2-1; TRBD1 might be the D (5 bases). The CDR3 has 12 residues. CDR3 in amino acids: CASSFLDNEQFF. Here the CDR3 DNA reads TGTGCCAGCAGTTTCCTGGACAACGAGCAGTTCTTC.

This chain uses TRBV7-2 with TRBJ2-7; no clear D gene. The ends were cut back, 1 base at V and 7 bases at J, with 14 bases in the middle. The CDR3 totals 14 residues. Germline loops: CDR1 SGHTA, CDR2 FQGNSA. The CDR3 reads CASSLVAGDWEQYV. Here the CDR3 DNA reads TGTGCCAGCAGCTTAGTAGCTGGGGATTGGGAGCAGTACGTC.

This chain links TRBV24-1 with TRBJ2-1, with 7 positions matching TRBD2. In germline, CDR1 is KGHDR, CDR2 SFDVKD. Germline trimming cut 1 base from V and 1 base from J; bases unmatched to any gene: 3. The CDR3 runs 16 residues. CDR3 in amino acids: CATSDFGEGSYNEQFF. In DNA, the CDR3 is TGTGCCACCAGTGATTTTGGGGAGGGGTCCTACAATGAGCAGTTCTTC.

There are many counts of this clonotype. This chain connects TRBV13 to TRBJ2-5, with D uncertain. Per germline, CDR1 PRHDT and CDR2 FYEKMQ (reference sequence). The CDR3 contains 14 residues. Between the trimmed V and J ends, which lost 0 bases and 5 bases, there was a span of 10 bases. This CDR3 reads CASSLGYGWETQYF. The DNA of the CDR3 is TGTGCCAGCAGCTTAGGTTATGGGTGGGAGACCCAGTACTTC.

This clonotype has a count of ten or more. This chain uses TRBV20-1 with TRBJ1-5; 7 bases match TRBD1. In germline, CDR1 is DFQATT, CDR2 SNEGSKA (reference sequence). Germline trimming cut 5 bases from V and 1 base from J; bases unmatched to any gene: 8. CDR3 length equals 15 residues. The CDR3 DNA follows: TGCAGTGCTGGGACAGTCCATTCAAGCAATCAGCCCCAGCATTTT. It is translated as CSAGTVHSSNQPQHF.

This clonotype occurred many times. The chain joins TRBV7-2 to TRBJ2-7; no reliable D call. V was pared by 4 bases and J by 2 bases, with 12 bases between. Per germline, CDR1 SGHTA and CDR2 FQGNSA. This CDR3 is 14 amino acids long. The CDR3 loop reads CASSSGLTPYEQYF. CDR3 DNA: TGTGCCAGCAGCTCGGGTCTTACCCCCTACGAGCAGTACTTC.

A note on this clonotype: A clone one base away is much larger, so this may be a read error. The CDR3 does not close with the conserved phenylalanine or tryptophan, likely indicating a read error. The genes are TRBV20-1 and TRBJ2-3; D perhaps matches TRBD1 (6 bases). The CDR3 has 15 amino acids. From germline, CDR1 is DFQATT and CDR2 SNEGSKA (reference sequence). V was cut by 6 bases and J by 3 bases, with 19 bases left in between. The CDR3 region has the DNA TGCAGTGCCCTTCCCCGGTACAGGGTGACAGATACGCAGTATTGT. This sequence encodes CSALPRYRVTDTQYC.

With regard to this clonotype: Mismatch with germline at one junction end may stem from a read error. V usage is TRBV20-1 and J usage is TRBJ2-2, with D unresolved. The CDR3 runs 14 residues. CDR1 and CDR2 (germline): DFQATT, SNEGSKA (reference sequence). CDR3 amino acids: CSAGDQKRMGELFF. CDR3 bases: TGCAGTGCTGGAGATCAAAAACGGATGGGGGAGCTGTTTTTT.

This clonotype occurred many times. This chain joins TRBV7-2 and TRBJ2-7; possibly TRBD1 for D (5 bases). This CDR3 comprises 13 residues. Trimming cost V 5 bases and J 3 bases, with 11 bases left between them. The germline CDR1 and CDR2 sequences are SGHTA and FQGNSA. As DNA, the CDR3 is TGTGCCAGCAGCCCCGACAGTCTCTACGAGCAGTACGTC. It is translated as CASSPDSLYEQYV.

V gene TRBV6-1 combines with J gene TRBJ1-6; D is undetermined. Trimming took 2 bases from V and 2 from J, leaving 16 bases between them. The CDR3 sequence is 18 residues long. Per the germline V gene, CDR1 is MNHNS and CDR2 is SASEGT. The CDR3 nucleotides are TGTGCCAGCAGTGAATTTGGGTTCTGGGGAGCCTATAATTCACCCCTCCACTTT. This codes for CASSEFGFWGAYNSPLHF.

This clonotype was recorded at least ten times. The chain is built from TRBV10-2 and TRBJ2-1; tentative D call: TRBD1 (5 bases). The V end lost 6 bases, the J end lost 1 base, and 10 bases lay between the germline ends. CDR3 size: 14 residues. Germline lookup yields CDR1 WSHSY and CDR2 SAAADI. The CDR3 reads CASRDQGSYNEQFF. The CDR3, as DNA: TGCGCCAGCAGGGATCAGGGATCCTACAATGAGCAGTTCTTC.

This clonotype was counted ten times or more. The V call is TRBV20-1, the J call TRBJ2-4; 13 positions agree with TRBD2. Germline V gives CDR1 DFQATT, CDR2 SNEGSKA (reference sequence). The CDR3 covers 14 residues. Losses at the gene ends were 5 bases for V and 8 bases for J; bases not matched to a gene: 6. This CDR3 reads CSARTSGGFDIQYF. DNA for the CDR3: TGCAGTGCTCGGACTAGCGGGGGATTCGACATTCAGTACTTC.

This clonotype has at least ten counts. The chain carries TRBV20-1 and TRBJ1-1; no definite D call. V shed 6 bases and J shed 0 bases, with 11 bases lying between them. The CDR3 sequence is 13 residues long. CDR1 and CDR2 from the germline V gene are DFQATT and SNEGSKA (reference sequence). CDR3 nucleotide sequence: TGCAGTGCCCTGACACACCTGAACACTGAAGCTTTCTTT. Translation gives CSALTHLNTEAFF.